One and the same sample provided the 30 T cell receptor beta chains below, sequenced in a study of blood T cell repertoires in COVID-19. TCRdb's copy holds only in-frame clones and misses some; the assay was immunoSEQ multiplex PCR. Among about 180,000 clones listed, about 86% were seen once. The sample taken for sequencing was peripheral blood. All receptors come from a man in his 70s with active or convalescent COVID-19.

As to this clone: Additional DNA sequences in this sample encode the identical CDR3. The rearrangement joins TRBV19 to TRBJ1-2; no reliable D call. Trimming cost V 5 bases and J 2 bases, with 9 bases left between them. Germline V gene lookup returns CDR1 LNHDA and CDR2 SQIVND (reference sequence). This CDR3 is 13 amino acids long. The CDR3 protein is CASSGGFNYGYTF. The CDR3 DNA reads as TGTGCCAGTAGTGGAGGATTCAACTATGGCTACACCTTC.

The chain has TRBV27 and TRBJ1-2; D not certain. Trimming removed 5 bases at V and 7 bases at J, with 14 bases between. The CDR3 contains 13 residues. Germline CDR1 is MNHEY and CDR2 is SMNVEV (reference sequence). The CDR3 bases are TGTGCCAGCAGTCCCACGGTGACTGGTGGCTACACCTTC. Translated, it gives CASSPTVTGGYTF.

This chain joins TRBV5-1 and TRBJ1-4, with D possibly matching TRBD1 (5 bases). The CDR3 is 13 residues long. CDR1 and CDR2 from the germline V gene are SGHRS and YFSETQ. V lost 4 bases to trimming and J lost 5 bases, with 9 bases between them. DNA for the CDR3: TGCGCCAGCAGCGGGGGAGGGAATGAAAAACTGTTTTTT. This sequence encodes CASSGGGNEKLFF.

Only a few counts were recorded for this clone. Other DNA sequences in the same sample also yield this CDR3. The gene calls are TRBV28 and TRBJ1-5; 10 nucleotides align to TRBD1. The V segment lost 5 bases and the J segment 6 bases; nucleotides outside the gene matches: 7. This CDR3 has 15 residues. In germline, CDR1 is MDHEN, CDR2 SYDVKM. CDR3 in DNA: TGTGCCAGCAGTCGGGACAGGGGAGGAGGTCAGCCCCAGCATTTT. Translated, it gives CASSRDRGGGQPQHF.

The chain couples TRBV5-6 to TRBJ1-2; 11 bases align to TRBD1. The ends lost 0 bases at V and 2 bases at J; junction bases unmatched: 3. Germline V gives CDR1 SGHDT, CDR2 YYEEEE. This CDR3 has 16 amino acids. As DNA, the CDR3 is TGTGCCAGCAGCTTGGCCGGGACAGGGGGAAACTATGGCTACACCTTC. It encodes CASSLAGTGGNYGYTF.

This clone was picked up one time. The V call is TRBV19, the J call TRBJ1-5; the match to TRBD1 covers 10 bases. V dropped 10 bases and J dropped 0; count of bases not matched to a gene: 9. The CDR3 runs to 16 residues. From germline, CDR1 is LNHDA and CDR2 SQIVND (reference sequence). The CDR3 DNA reads TGTGCCACCACCGGGACAGGGGATTATAGCAATCAGCCCCAGCATTTT. It codes for CATTGTGDYSNQPQHF.

The V call is TRBV2, the J call TRBJ1-1; unclear D gene. CDR3 size: 14 residues. V shed 7 bases and J shed 2 bases, with 14 bases lying between them. Germline loops: CDR1 SNHLY, CDR2 FYNNEI. In nucleotides, the CDR3 is TGTGCCAGCACTCGCGAGGTAGAAAACACTGAAGCTTTCTTT. It yields the protein CASTREVENTEAFF.

This chain joins TRBV19 and TRBJ2-2; 8 nucleotides match TRBD1. The CDR3 totals 16 residues. The germline V gene encodes CDR1 LNHDA and CDR2 SQIVND (reference sequence). The V segment lost 5 bases and the J segment 1 base; nucleotides outside the gene matches: 6. The CDR3 reads CASSFQGAWNTGELFF. Written as DNA, the CDR3 is TGTGCCAGTAGTTTCCAGGGGGCATGGAACACCGGGGAGCTGTTTTTT. Full variable domain (outside the CDR3, taken from reference TRBV19 and TRBJ2-2): DGGITQSPKYLFRKEGQNVTLSCEQNLNHDAMYWYRQDPGQGLRLIYYSQIVNDFQKGDIAEGYSVSREKKESFPLTVTSAQKNPTAFYLCASSFQGAWNTGELFFGEGSRLTVL.

V gene TRBV6-5 combines with J gene TRBJ2-3, with TRBD2 matching over 8 bases. This CDR3 is built from 16 residues. Trimming cost V 4 bases and J 4 bases; bases outside gene matches: 10. Germline-derived CDR1 and CDR2 are MNHEY and SVGAGI. CDR3 in DNA: TGTGCCAGCAGTTCGGGGGGGGGCGGACAACCAGATACGCAGTATTTT. It specifies CASSSGGGGQPDTQYF.

The V and J genes are TRBV7-2 and TRBJ2-4, with D unclear. Looked up from germline, CDR1 is SGHTA and CDR2 is FQGNSA. V lost 5 bases and J lost 0, with 11 bases in between. This CDR3 has 15 residues. The CDR3 DNA follows: TGTGCCAGCAGCCAGTTAAGTGTAGCCAAAAACATTCAGTACTTC. This codes for CASSQLSVAKNIQYF.

In the case of this clone: One junction end disagrees with the germline gene, perhaps due to a read error. This rearrangement joins TRBV11-2 to TRBJ2-1; a weak D match, TRBD2 (6 bases). CDR3 length equals 16 residues. Germline CDR1 SGHAT, CDR2 FQNNGV. CDR3 nucleotides: TGTGCCAGCAGCTTAGCTCAACCCGGGAGAAACAATGAACAGTTCTTC. Amino acid sequence: CASSLAQPGRNNEQFF.

The chain couples TRBV30 to TRBJ2-5; D call uncertain. The CDR3 sequence is 12 residues long. Looked up from germline, CDR1 is GTSNPN and CDR2 is SVGIG (reference sequence). The ends were cut back, 7 bases at V and 5 bases at J, with 14 bases in the middle. The CDR3: CAYSLIRETQYF. The CDR3 nucleotides are TGTGCCTACAGCCTTATTCGGGAGACCCAGTACTTC.

This sequence joins TRBV7-2 and TRBJ1-3, with D perhaps TRBD1 (5 bases). CDR1 is SGHTA, CDR2 FQGNSA, per germline. V was trimmed by 3 bases and J by 7 bases, leaving 25 bases between them. This CDR3 has 18 amino acids. The CDR3 protein is CASSFESTPGGVRNTIYF. The DNA of the CDR3 is TGTGCCAGCAGCTTTGAATCCACCCCTGGGGGGGTGAGGAACACCATATATTTT.

The J gene is TRBJ2-2, the V gene TRBV6-5, with D hard to call. The CDR3 loop spans 13 amino acids. The germline V gene has CDR1 MNHEY and CDR2 SVGAGI. V lost 2 bases and J 7 bases, leaving 8 bases between the germline ends. In DNA, the CDR3 is TGTGCCAGCAGTTACCCCCCTAACGGGGAGCTGTTTTTT. This codes for CASSYPPNGELFF.

V gene TRBV2 combines with J gene TRBJ1-4; 8 nucleotides align to TRBD1. CDR1 is SNHLY and CDR2 is FYNNEI in the germline V gene. The junction had 1 base not matched to a gene; V was cut back by 2 bases and J by 5 bases. CDR3 size: 14 residues. The CDR3 sequence: CASSERTGNEKLFF. The DNA for the CDR3 is TGTGCCAGCAGTGAACGGACAGGGAATGAAAAACTGTTTTTT. The entire variable domain, with the rest obtained from reference TRBV2 and TRBJ1-4, is as follows: EPEVTQTPSHQVTQMGQEVILRCVPISNHLYFYWYRQILGQKVEFLVSFYNNEISEKSEIFDDQFSVERPDGSNFTLKIRSTKLEDSAMYFCASSERTGNEKLFFGSGTQLSVL.

The chain is built from TRBV30 and TRBJ2-2, with 10 bases identical to TRBD1. V lost 8 bases to trimming and J lost 4 bases; unmatched junction nucleotides: 7. Germline values: CDR1 GTSNPN, CDR2 SVGIG (reference sequence). The CDR3 contains 14 residues. For the CDR3, the DNA is TGTGCCGGAGACAGGGGGCGTTTCACCGGGGAGCTGTTTTTT. Its protein product is CAGDRGRFTGELFF.

The chain employs TRBV9 and TRBJ2-7; D gene uncertain. Germline lookup yields CDR1 SGDLS and CDR2 YYNGEE. Trimming pared 2 bases from V and 3 bases from J, leaving 12 bases between. This CDR3 spans 14 amino acids. The CDR3 coding sequence is TGTGCCAGCAGCGTCTCCCAGGCGAACTACGAGCAGTACTTC. Its translation is CASSVSQANYEQYF.

The CDR3 is CASSVTSGRGETQYF. Written as DNA, the CDR3 is TGTGCCAGCAGTGTCACTAGCGGAAGGGGGGAGACCCAGTACTTC. The chain couples TRBV6-4 to TRBJ2-5, with 8 positions matching TRBD2. V shed 4 bases, J shed 5 bases, and the junction held 9 bases outside the gene matches. CDR1 is MRHNA, CDR2 SNTAGT, per germline. This CDR3 has 15 residues.

V and J are TRBV28 and TRBJ2-2, with D unclear. Trimming pared 7 bases from V and 4 bases from J, leaving 16 bases between. The length of the CDR3 is 15 residues. The V gene's germline CDR1 is MDHEN and CDR2 SYDVKM. The CDR3 loop reads CASTHSVRGTGELFF. In DNA form, the CDR3 reads TGTGCCAGCACCCACAGTGTCCGTGGCACCGGGGAGCTGTTTTTT.

The chain joins TRBV28 to TRBJ1-2; D remains unclear. This CDR3 has 15 residues. Germline V CDR1 and CDR2: MDHEN, SYDVKM. Trimming took 7 bases from V and 0 from J, leaving 15 bases between them. The CDR3 DNA is TGTGCCAGCACCCCAGGAACAGTCCCTAACTATGGCTACACCTTC. Translation: CASTPGTVPNYGYTF.

V usage is TRBV2 and J usage is TRBJ1-4; D remains ambiguous. Germline loops: CDR1 SNHLY, CDR2 FYNNEI. The V and J ends lost 3 bases and 0 bases respectively, with 14 bases between them. The CDR3 spans 17 residues. DNA for the CDR3: TGTGCCAGCAGTGATATCGGGGAAGGTTCAACTAATGAAAAACTGTTTTTT. It specifies CASSDIGEGSTNEKLFF.

V is TRBV27 and J is TRBJ2-7; D might be TRBD2 (5 bases). Deletions cut 3 bases from V and 2 bases from J, with 17 bases between. Per the germline V gene, CDR1 is MNHEY and CDR2 is SMNVEV (reference sequence). The CDR3 runs 16 residues. The DNA of the CDR3 is TGTGCCAGCAGTTTGGTCGGCGGGTTTAAACCCTACGAGCAGTACTTC. This translates into CASSLVGGFKPYEQYF.

J is TRBJ1-2 and V is TRBV6-5; tentatively, D is TRBD1 (5 bases). The CDR3 runs 13 residues. In germline, CDR1 is MNHEY, CDR2 SVGAGI. V was clipped by 6 bases and J by 6 bases, with 14 bases between them. CDR3 in amino acids: CASSLGEGNGYTF. The CDR3 coding sequence is TGTGCCAGCAGCCTGGGGGAGGGAAATGGCTACACCTTC.

The rearrangement joins TRBV19 to TRBJ1-2; 11 nucleotides line up with TRBD1. CDR1 is LNHDA and CDR2 is SQIVND in the germline V gene (reference sequence). The junction had 2 bases not matched to a gene; V was cut back by 6 bases and J by 5 bases. This CDR3 is 13 amino acids long. The CDR3 coding sequence is TGTGCCAGTAGCCGGGACAGGGGGTATGGCTACACCTTC. Its translation: CASSRDRGYGYTF.

J is TRBJ2-2 and V is TRBV27, with D maybe TRBD2 (6 bases). This CDR3 is built from 15 residues. Trimming removed 2 bases from V and 1 base from J, with 8 bases in between. Germline CDR1 reads MNHEY; CDR2 reads SMNVEV (reference sequence). The CDR3 coding sequence is TGTGCCAGCAGTTTAATGGGGGGGAACACCGGGGAGCTGTTTTTT. Encoded protein: CASSLMGGNTGELFF.

The rearrangement links TRBV7-7 to TRBJ1-6; D gene ambiguous. The CDR3 loop spans 12 amino acids. Germline CDR1 SSHAT, CDR2 FNYEAQ (reference sequence). This CDR3 reads CASRTREAPLHF. CDR3 coding DNA: TGTGCTAGCCGCACCCGCGAAGCACCCCTCCACTTT.

The chain combines TRBV30 with TRBJ1-4, with D possibly being TRBD1 (6 bases). The length of the CDR3 is 14 residues. Per the germline V gene, CDR1 is GTSNPN and CDR2 is SVGIG (reference sequence). Trimming took 3 bases from V and 8 from J, leaving 16 bases between them. The CDR3 DNA reads TGTGCCTGGAGGGACAACAGGGTTGGAGAAAAACTGTTTTTT. It translates to CAWRDNRVGEKLFF.

The rearrangement joins TRBV11-2 to TRBJ1-3; 7 positions match TRBD1. With 3 bases clipped from V and 7 bases from J, the junction kept 6 bases outside the gene matches. Germline V gene sequence: CDR1 SGHAT, CDR2 FQNNGV. This CDR3 has 14 amino acids. The CDR3 is CASSFSGGVNTIYF. In DNA form, the CDR3 reads TGTGCCAGCAGCTTTTCAGGGGGAGTTAACACCATATATTTT.

The chain has TRBV27 and TRBJ1-2, with D hard to call. V was pared by 2 bases and J by 8 bases, with 9 bases between. Germline CDR1 MNHEY, CDR2 SMNVEV (reference sequence). The CDR3 is 12 amino acids. The CDR3 protein is CASSLMGVGYTF. The CDR3 DNA reads as TGTGCCAGCAGTTTAATGGGAGTAGGCTACACCTTC.

This chain links TRBV6-5 with TRBJ2-7; possibly TRBD1 for D (6 bases). The germline gives CDR1 MNHEY, CDR2 SVGAGI. V shed 6 bases and J shed 3 bases, with 12 bases lying between them. The CDR3 is 13 residues long. The CDR3 DNA follows: TGTGCCAGCAGCCGACAGGTAAGCTACGAGCAGTACTTC. Translation: CASSRQVSYEQYF.